The 32 T cell receptor beta chains presented below share a single source sample, sequenced in a study of cytomegalovirus exposure and HLA in healthy donors. With 60 Vbeta and 13 Jbeta primers, the PCR was carried out. Sequencing used immunoSEQ multiplex PCR; TCRdb keeps in-frame clones, though not all of them. Of roughly 120,000 clones listed, more than 65% are singletons. Specimen: PBMCs. The source of these receptors is a woman between 40 and 55 years old in good health and CMV-seropositive.

The CDR3 reads CASSPAGGSYNEQFF. The CDR3 coding sequence is TGTGCCAGCAGTCCTGCGGGAGGTTCCTACAATGAGCAGTTCTTC. The genes are TRBV25-1 and TRBJ2-1; 8 nucleotides line up with TRBD2. The V gene's germline CDR1 is MGHDK and CDR2 SYGVNS. The CDR3 is 15 amino acids. V gave up 5 bases and J gave up 1 base; unmatched junction bases: 4.

The chain links TRBV6-5 to TRBJ2-7; 14 nucleotides match TRBD2. Germline V gene sequence: CDR1 MNHEY, CDR2 SVGAGI. CDR3 length: 14 residues. J was trimmed by 5 bases and V by 8 bases; bases with no gene match: 5. Here the CDR3 reads CASAGTSGSHEQYF. CDR3 bases: TGTGCCAGCGCCGGGACTAGCGGGAGCCACGAGCAGTACTTC.

This clone has more than one count but fewer than ten. This chain uses TRBV9 with TRBJ1-2; 8 bases map to TRBD1. The germline V gene has CDR1 SGDLS and CDR2 YYNGEE. V trimming: 4 bases; J trimming: 8 bases; junction bases outside the gene matches: 4. CDR3 length: 12 residues. The CDR3 DNA is TGTGCCAGCAGCCCTCGACAGGGGGGCTACACCTTC. This gives the protein CASSPRQGGYTF. The variable domain in full, completed from reference TRBV9 and TRBJ1-2, reads DSGVTQTPKHLITATGQRVTLRCSPRSGDLSVYWYQQSLDQGLQFLIQYYNGEERAKGNILERFSAQQFPDLHSELNLSSLELGDSALYFCASSPRQGGYTFGSGTRLTVV.

CDR3 amino acids: CASSQDSRQGIQPQHF. The CDR3 DNA follows: TGCGCCAGCAGCCAAGATAGTCGGCAGGGGATTCAGCCCCAGCATTTT. The rearrangement joins TRBV4-1 to TRBJ1-5; TRBD1 might be the D (6 bases). The germline V and J ends were trimmed by 0 bases and 6 bases, with 15 bases remaining between them. This CDR3 spans 16 amino acids. Looked up from germline, CDR1 is MGHRA and CDR2 is YSYEKL.

The CDR3 DNA reads as TGTGCCTGGAGGGCGTGGACAGGGGCCGGCTACACCTTC. Translated: CAWRAWTGAGYTF. The chain employs TRBV30 and TRBJ1-2; 9 bases are a match to TRBD1. V shed 3 bases, J shed 8 bases, and the junction held 7 bases outside the gene matches. Germline CDR1 GTSNPN, CDR2 SVGIG (reference sequence). This CDR3 region has 13 residues.

This clone was observed a few times. V and J are TRBV30 and TRBJ2-2; 8 bases match TRBD2. The CDR3 has 14 amino acids. Germline loops: CDR1 GTSNPN, CDR2 SVGIG (reference sequence). Unmatched junction bases numbered 2, after V lost 5 bases and J lost 0 bases. Written as DNA, the CDR3 is TGTGCCTGGTCGGGACTAGCGAACACCGGGGAGCTGTTTTTT. Amino acid sequence: CAWSGLANTGELFF.

The chain combines TRBV11-2 with TRBJ1-2; D remains ambiguous. V was cut by 3 bases and J by 3 bases, with 5 bases left in between. The CDR3 totals 12 residues. Germline V gene sequence: CDR1 SGHAT, CDR2 FQNNGV. The CDR3 spells CASSFGDYGYTF. The CDR3 DNA is TGTGCCAGCAGCTTCGGGGACTATGGCTACACCTTC.

This clone was detected only a few times. V and J are TRBV10-3 and TRBJ1-2; D is uncertain. Trimming shortened V by 8 bases and J by 3 bases, and 16 bases separated the two germline ends. CDR3 length: 14 residues. Germline loops: CDR1 ENHRY, CDR2 SYGVKD. DNA for the CDR3: TGTGCCATCTCGCGGGCCCCCCGGGACTATGGCTACACCTTC. This codes for CAISRAPRDYGYTF.

The rearrangement links TRBV7-6 to TRBJ2-5, with 12 positions matching TRBD2. The ends lost 5 bases at V and 5 bases at J; junction bases unmatched: 9. The CDR3 length is 16 residues. Germline CDR1 is SGHVS and CDR2 is FNYEAQ. The CDR3 reads CASSTWTSGNRETQYF. For the CDR3, the DNA is TGTGCCAGCAGCACCTGGACTAGCGGGAATCGGGAGACCCAGTACTTC. The full variable domain, with the rest looked up from reference TRBV7-6 and TRBJ2-5, is GAGVSQSPRYKVTKRGQDVALRCDPISGHVSLYWYRQALGQGPEFLTYFNYEAQQDKSGLPNDRFSAERPEGSISTLTIQRTEQRDSAMYRCASSTWTSGNRETQYFGPGTRLLVL.

The chain employs TRBV2 and TRBJ1-2; a possible D gene is TRBD1 (6 bases). Germline V gene lookup returns CDR1 SNHLY and CDR2 FYNNEI. The V end was cut by 6 bases, the J end by 2 bases, with 10 bases between. This CDR3 comprises 13 residues. CDR3 DNA: TGTGCCAGCAGCCTTACAGGGAACTATGGCTACACCTTC. Translation: CASSLTGNYGYTF.

J is TRBJ1-3 and V is TRBV18, with 7 bases identical to TRBD1. The CDR3 loop spans 15 amino acids. Trimming removed 3 bases from V and 2 bases from J; junction bases left unmatched: 4. Germline CDR1 KGHSH, CDR2 LQKENI. In DNA, the CDR3 is TGTGCCAGCTCACCTACGGACAGGACTGGAAACACCATATATTTT. Its protein product is CASSPTDRTGNTIYF.

V gene TRBV7-2 combines with J gene TRBJ1-5, with 8 bases matching TRBD1. Germline CDR1 and CDR2: SGHTA and FQGNSA. This CDR3 has 13 amino acids. Trimming removed 5 bases from V and 7 bases from J; junction bases left unmatched: 4. The CDR3 coding sequence is TGTGCCAGCAGCCTACAGGGGGGGCAGCCCCAGCATTTT. It encodes CASSLQGGQPQHF.

The J gene is TRBJ2-3, the V gene TRBV7-9; 8 bases are a match to TRBD1. The CDR3 length is 14 residues. The V and J ends lost 8 bases and 1 base, in that order; junction bases with no gene match: 5. Germline V gene lookup returns CDR1 SEHNR and CDR2 FQNEAQ (reference sequence). CDR3 amino acids: CASSETGGTDTQYF. Written as DNA, the CDR3 is TGTGCCAGCTCCGAGACAGGGGGCACAGATACGCAGTATTTT.

This sequence joins TRBV29-1 and TRBJ1-1, with D unclear. The germline V and J ends were trimmed by 3 bases and 5 bases, with 19 bases remaining between them. Germline CDR1 is SQVTM and CDR2 is ANQGSEA. The CDR3 runs to 15 residues. The CDR3 is CSVERLGGQKTEAFF. The DNA of the CDR3 is TGCAGCGTTGAGAGGTTGGGAGGGCAAAAGACTGAAGCTTTCTTT. The variable domain in full, with the rest retrieved from reference TRBV29-1 and TRBJ1-1, is SAVISQKPSRDICQRGTSLTIQCQVDSQVTMMFWYRQQPGQSLTLIATANQGSEATYESGFVIDKFPISRPNLTFSTLTVSNMSPEDSSIYLCSVERLGGQKTEAFFGQGTRLTVV.

The count of this clone is one. The V gene is TRBV7-3, the J gene TRBJ2-3, with 12 bases that match TRBD2. The CDR3 has 16 amino acids. Looked up from germline, CDR1 is SGHTA and CDR2 is FQGTGA. Germline trimming cut 4 bases from V and 3 bases from J; bases unmatched to any gene: 5. CDR3 sequence reads: CASSSSTSGSTDTQYF. CDR3 nucleotides: TGTGCCAGCAGCTCCTCGACTAGCGGGAGTACAGATACGCAGTATTTT. Combining the CDR3 with reference TRBV7-3 and TRBJ2-3 gives the whole variable domain GAGVSQTPSNKVTEKGKYVELRCDPISGHTALYWYRQSLGQGPEFLIYFQGTGAADDSGLPNDRFFAVRPEGSVSTLKIQRTERGDSAVYLCASSSSTSGSTDTQYFGPGTRLTVL.

The V call is TRBV19, the J call TRBJ2-7, with 12 bases fitting TRBD2. The junction had 0 bases not matched to a gene; V was cut back by 3 bases and J by 3 bases. This CDR3 comprises 14 residues. CDR1 and CDR2 from the germline V gene are LNHDA and SQIVND (reference sequence). The CDR3 is CASSMTSGSYEQYF. The CDR3 coding sequence is TGTGCCAGTAGTATGACTAGCGGGAGCTACGAGCAGTACTTC.

The chain is built from TRBV5-4 and TRBJ2-2; TRBD2 matches at 12 bases. This CDR3 spans 17 amino acids. Germline assignment: CDR1 SGHNT and CDR2 YYREEE (reference sequence). Losses at the gene ends were 1 base for V and 5 bases for J; bases not matched to a gene: 6. CDR3 coding DNA: TGTGCCAGCAGCTTGCCGACTAGCGGGAGTCGAACCGGGGAGCTGTTTTTT. It specifies CASSLPTSGSRTGELFF. Complete variable domain (other parts from reference TRBV5-4 and TRBJ2-2): ETGVTQSPTHLIKTRGQQVTLRCSSQSGHNTVSWYQQALGQGPQFIFQYYREEENGRGNFPPRFSGLQFPNYSSELNVNALELDDSALYLCASSLPTSGSRTGELFFGEGSRLTVL.

The chain couples TRBV10-3 to TRBJ2-1; 8 bases match TRBD2. CDR3 length: 14 amino acids. The germline CDR1 and CDR2 sequences are ENHRY and SYGVKD. V shed 8 bases and J 7 bases; nucleotides not matched to a gene: 10. The CDR3 loop reads CAIGPGGLGNEQFF. Here the CDR3 DNA reads TGTGCCATCGGTCCGGGAGGGCTCGGGAATGAGCAGTTCTTC.

This chain joins TRBV5-4 and TRBJ2-2; 7 bases align to TRBD2. Losses at the gene ends were 0 bases for V and 1 base for J; bases not matched to a gene: 0. The CDR3 totals 15 residues. Germline-derived CDR1 and CDR2 are SGHNT and YYREEE (reference sequence). The chain's CDR3 is CASSLGGRNTGELFF. CDR3 sequence (DNA): TGTGCCAGCAGCTTGGGCGGGAGGAACACCGGGGAGCTGTTTTTT. The whole variable domain, remainder taken from reference TRBV5-4 and TRBJ2-2, is ETGVTQSPTHLIKTRGQQVTLRCSSQSGHNTVSWYQQALGQGPQFIFQYYREEENGRGNFPPRFSGLQFPNYSSELNVNALELDDSALYLCASSLGGRNTGELFFGEGSRLTVL.

This clone was found once. The rearrangement joins TRBV29-1 to TRBJ2-7; 8 bases match TRBD1. V shed 4 bases, J shed 6 bases, and the junction held 11 bases outside the gene matches. CDR3 length: 14 residues. Germline CDR1 and CDR2: SQVTM and ANQGSEA. CDR3 sequence reads: CSVGLRTGPSEQYF. The CDR3 DNA follows: TGCAGCGTTGGCCTCCGGACAGGGCCTTCCGAGCAGTACTTC.

This sequence joins TRBV29-1 and TRBJ2-7; TRBD1 agrees at 7 bases. V was clipped by 1 base and J by 1 base; unmatched bases: 1. The CDR3 contains 13 residues. In germline, CDR1 is SQVTM, CDR2 ANQGSEA. CDR3 protein: CSVEGDRSYEQYF. The CDR3 nucleotides read TGCAGCGTTGAAGGGGACAGATCCTACGAGCAGTACTTC.

The V gene is TRBV6-5, the J gene TRBJ2-2, with D perhaps TRBD1 (6 bases). Per the germline V gene, CDR1 is MNHEY and CDR2 is SVGAGI. The V end lost 6 bases, the J end lost 6 bases, and 8 bases lay between the germline ends. CDR3 size: 12 residues. DNA for the CDR3: TGTGCCAGCAGACAGGGACCCGGGGAGCTGTTTTTT. Its translation: CASRQGPGELFF.

Of note for this clone: At one of its ends the junction is not consistent with the germline gene, which may arise from a read error. CDR3 loop: CASREGRMNTEAFF. The CDR3 DNA is TGTGCCAGCAGGGAAGGGAGGATGAACACTGAAGCTTTCTTT. The chain is built from TRBV2 and TRBJ1-1; D call uncertain. Germline V gene data show CDR1 as SNHLY and CDR2 as FYNNEI. This CDR3 has 14 residues.

V is TRBV18 and J is TRBJ2-1; maybe TRBD2 (6 bases). CDR1 is KGHSH and CDR2 is LQKENI in the germline V gene. The CDR3 has 12 residues. V lost 3 bases to trimming and J lost 8 bases, with 8 bases between them. CDR3 loop: CASSPRLDEQFF. The CDR3, as DNA: TGTGCCAGCTCACCTAGACTAGATGAGCAGTTCTTC.

This chain joins TRBV18 and TRBJ2-5; no clear D gene. The CDR3 runs to 13 residues. V dropped 2 bases and J dropped 5 bases, with 9 bases sitting between them. Germline-derived CDR1 and CDR2 are KGHSH and LQKENI. For the CDR3, the DNA is TGTGCCAGCTCACCAGCGGTTCTGGAGACCCAGTACTTC. It is translated as CASSPAVLETQYF.

This clone has just a few counts. The rearrangement uses TRBV28 and TRBJ2-7, with D possibly TRBD1 on 6 matching bases. V was cut by 5 bases and J by 6 bases, with 14 bases left in between. The CDR3 covers 13 residues. The germline V gene encodes CDR1 MDHEN and CDR2 SYDVKM. In DNA form, the CDR3 reads TGTGCCAGCAGTAACAGGGACACCTCCGAGCAGTACTTC. This sequence encodes CASSNRDTSEQYF.

The rearrangement joins TRBV7-9 to TRBJ2-7; 10 nucleotides match TRBD2. Germline V gene lookup returns CDR1 SEHNR and CDR2 FQNEAQ (reference sequence). There are 14 residues in the CDR3. With 7 bases clipped from V and 5 bases from J, the junction kept 8 bases outside the gene matches. In nucleotides, the CDR3 is TGTGCCAGCACCAGTAGCGGGAGGATCAACGAGCAGTACTTC. The encoded protein is CASTSSGRINEQYF.

The DNA of the CDR3 is TGTGCCAGCAGCGCCCCTAGCGGGTACACAGATACGCAGTATTTT. It yields the protein CASSAPSGYTDTQYF. The chain joins TRBV7-9 to TRBJ2-3; 8 bases map to TRBD2. The CDR3 has 15 residues. Germline CDR1 and CDR2: SEHNR and FQNEAQ (reference sequence). V lost 5 bases to trimming and J lost 2 bases; unmatched junction nucleotides: 6.

The chain couples TRBV11-2 to TRBJ2-3, with 8 positions matching TRBD1. V was pared by 5 bases and J by 4 bases, with 8 bases of the junction left unmatched. Germline lookup yields CDR1 SGHAT and CDR2 FQNNGV. This CDR3 has 15 residues. For the CDR3, the DNA is TGTGCCAGCAGCACCCACAGGGGGAAGGCAGATACGCAGTATTTT. Translated: CASSTHRGKADTQYF. Looking up the rest from reference TRBV11-2 and TRBJ2-3 gives the full variable domain: EAGVAQSPRYKIIEKRQSVAFWCNPISGHATLYWYQQILGQGPKLLIQFQNNGVVDDSQLPKDRFSAERLKGVDSTLKIQPAKLEDSAVYLCASSTHRGKADTQYFGPGTRLTVL.

This sequence joins TRBV6-1 and TRBJ2-1; 9 bases fit TRBD2. V was clipped by 4 bases and J by 9 bases; unmatched bases: 10. The CDR3 runs to 15 residues. Germline V lookup: CDR1 MNHNS, CDR2 SASEGT. CDR3 DNA: TGTGCCAGCAGTGCGCTGGCGGGAGGGGGGAGTGAGCAGTTCTTC. It specifies CASSALAGGGSEQFF.

The chain uses TRBV5-1 and TRBJ2-7, with 7 bases matching TRBD1. Germline CDR1 is SGHRS and CDR2 is YFSETQ. The CDR3 loop spans 15 amino acids. V lost 2 bases to trimming and J lost 5 bases; unmatched junction nucleotides: 10. The CDR3 DNA follows: TGCGCCAGCAGCTTTCGGATCTCGACAGGGAACGAGCAGTACTTC. Translating gives CASSFRISTGNEQYF. The variable domain in full, with the rest retrieved from reference TRBV5-1 and TRBJ2-7, is KAGVTQTPRYLIKTRGQQVTLSCSPISGHRSVSWYQQTPGQGLQFLFEYFSETQRNKGNFPGRFSGRQFSNSRSEMNVSTLELGDSALYLCASSFRISTGNEQYFGPGTRLTVT.

The rearrangement uses TRBV5-4 and TRBJ2-1, with TRBD2 matching 9 bases. The germline gives CDR1 SGHNT, CDR2 YYREEE (reference sequence). The CDR3 consists of 18 residues. Germline trimming cut 0 bases from V and 4 bases from J; bases unmatched to any gene: 11. CDR3 sequence (DNA): TGTGCCAGCAGCTTGGCCGCGGCTGGCGGGAGGGGTTACAATGAGCAGTTCTTC. Protein product: CASSLAAAGGRGYNEQFF. The variable domain in full, completed from reference TRBV5-4 and TRBJ2-1, reads ETGVTQSPTHLIKTRGQQVTLRCSSQSGHNTVSWYQQALGQGPQFIFQYYREEENGRGNFPPRFSGLQFPNYSSELNVNALELDDSALYLCASSLAAAGGRGYNEQFFGPGTRLTVL.